The 18 T cell receptor beta chains below all came from one sample that was sequenced in a study of blood T cell repertoires in COVID-19. This table comes from immunoSEQ multiplex PCR, and its TCRdb copy is limited to in-frame clones, with some not included. The sample yields 150,000 to 200,000 clones, roughly 86% seen once. The material sequenced was peripheral blood. The receptors derive from a woman older than 75 with COVID-19, enrolled during active disease.

This chain uses TRBV2 with TRBJ1-2; TRBD1 agrees at 8 bases. J was trimmed by 4 bases and V by 5 bases; bases with no gene match: 9. CDR3 length: 15 residues. Per the germline V gene, CDR1 is SNHLY and CDR2 is FYNNEI. CDR3 loop: CASSRDRGQIYGYTF. The CDR3 nucleotides are TGTGCCAGCAGTCGAGACAGGGGCCAGATCTATGGCTACACCTTC.

The rearrangement joins TRBV7-2 to TRBJ1-1; 9 nucleotides line up with TRBD1. This CDR3 comprises 18 residues. With 3 bases clipped from V and 4 bases from J, the junction kept 15 bases outside the gene matches. Germline loops: CDR1 SGHTA, CDR2 FQGNSA. CDR3 protein: CASSFGLLGQGRTTEAFF. The CDR3 region has the DNA TGTGCCAGCAGCTTCGGGCTTTTGGGACAGGGTAGAACCACTGAAGCTTTCTTT.

The J gene is TRBJ1-6, the V gene TRBV15; D uncertain. Trimming took 0 bases from V and 0 from J, leaving 6 bases between them. The CDR3 totals 16 residues. Germline lookup yields CDR1 LNHNV and CDR2 YYDKDF (reference sequence). The CDR3 region is CATSRDLFSYNSPLHF. As DNA, the CDR3 is TGTGCCACCAGCAGAGATCTGTTCTCCTATAATTCACCCCTCCACTTT.

The rearrangement joins TRBV29-1 to TRBJ2-3, with D possibly matching TRBD2 (5 bases). CDR3 length equals 18 residues. Germline loops: CDR1 SQVTM, CDR2 ANQGSEA. The V end lost 0 bases, the J end lost 1 base, and 20 bases lay between the germline ends. The CDR3 reads CSVEDRRIARRGTDTQYF. The CDR3 coding sequence is TGCAGCGTTGAAGATCGGAGAATAGCGCGACGAGGCACAGATACGCAGTATTTT.

This clone was seen more than once but under ten times. The J gene is TRBJ1-6, the V gene TRBV7-8; unclear D gene. Germline V CDR1 and CDR2: SGHVS, FQNEAQ. The CDR3 contains 14 residues. V lost 0 bases and J lost 7, with 7 bases in between. CDR3 loop: CASSLAWENSPLHF. The CDR3 nucleotides are TGTGCCAGCAGCTTAGCGTGGGAGAATTCACCCCTCCACTTT. The full variable domain, with the rest looked up from reference TRBV7-8 and TRBJ1-6, is GAGVSQSPRYKVAKRGQDVALRCDPISGHVSLFWYQQALGQGPEFLTYFQNEAQLDKSGLPSDRFFAERPEGSVSTLKIQRTQQEDSAVYLCASSLAWENSPLHFGNGTRLTVT.

The chain combines TRBV5-6 with TRBJ1-1; D remains unclear. Germline V gene lookup returns CDR1 SGHDT and CDR2 YYEEEE. The V end was cut by 0 bases, the J end by 4 bases, with 19 bases between. The CDR3 is 17 amino acids. The CDR3 here is CASSLGFRQYLGTEAFF. The CDR3 DNA reads TGTGCCAGCAGCTTGGGCTTCAGGCAATATCTTGGCACTGAAGCTTTCTTT. Full variable domain (outside the CDR3, taken from reference TRBV5-6 and TRBJ1-1): DAGVTQSPTHLIKTRGQQVTLRCSPKSGHDTVSWYQQALGQGPQFIFQYYEEEERQRGNFPDRFSGHQFPNYSSELNVNALLLGDSALYLCASSLGFRQYLGTEAFFGQGTRLTVV.

The rearrangement joins TRBV7-7 to TRBJ2-2; 9 nucleotides line up with TRBD2. The CDR3 spans 15 residues. CDR1 SSHAT and CDR2 FNYEAQ come from the germline V gene (reference sequence). Trimming at V came to 8 bases and at J to 5 bases, leaving 9 bases not matched to a gene. Here the CDR3 DNA reads TGTGCCAGCCGAAGAGGGCGGGAGGGAACCGGGGAGCTGTTTTTT. Its protein product is CASRRGREGTGELFF.

The rearrangement links TRBV2 to TRBJ2-5; a possible D gene is TRBD1 (6 bases). The CDR3 runs 14 residues. The ends were cut back, 5 bases at V and 0 bases at J, with 10 bases in the middle. Germline loops: CDR1 SNHLY, CDR2 FYNNEI. The CDR3 here is CASSSGTHQETQYF. CDR3 in DNA: TGTGCCAGCAGTTCCGGGACACACCAAGAGACCCAGTACTTC.

The V call is TRBV29-1, the J call TRBJ1-3, with 7 bases that match TRBD1. After removal of 6 bases from V and 0 bases from J, the junction contained 8 bases not matched to a gene. Germline V gene data show CDR1 as SQVTM and CDR2 as ANQGSEA. CDR3 length: 15 amino acids. CDR3 sequence: CSVVGTASSGNTIYF. The CDR3 DNA reads TGCAGCGTCGTCGGGACAGCGAGCTCTGGAAACACCATATATTTT. Full variable domain (outside the CDR3, taken from reference TRBV29-1 and TRBJ1-3): SAVISQKPSRDICQRGTSLTIQCQVDSQVTMMFWYRQQPGQSLTLIATANQGSEATYESGFVIDKFPISRPNLTFSTLTVSNMSPEDSSIYLCSVVGTASSGNTIYFGEGSWLTVV.

The chain recombines TRBV9 with TRBJ2-1, with TRBD2 identical over 10 bases. The CDR3 has 14 residues. V was clipped by 3 bases and J by 4 bases; unmatched bases: 1. Germline lookup yields CDR1 SGDLS and CDR2 YYNGEE. As DNA, the CDR3 is TGTGCCAGCAGCGCTAGCGGGGGATACAATGAGCAGTTCTTC. It yields the protein CASSASGGYNEQFF.

V and J are TRBV12-5 and TRBJ2-7; the match to TRBD2 covers 7 bases. CDR3 length: 14 residues. Germline loops: CDR1 LGHNT, CDR2 FRNRAP. V lost 3 bases to trimming and J lost 3 bases; unmatched junction nucleotides: 5. The CDR3, as DNA: TGTGCTAGTGGTTTTAGATTAGCGGGCTACGAGCAGTACTTC. As protein: CASGFRLAGYEQYF. Based on the CDR3 plus reference TRBV12-5 and TRBJ2-7, the full variable domain is DARVTQTPRHKVTEMGQEVTMRCQPILGHNTVFWYRQTMMQGLELLAYFRNRAPLDDSGMPKDRFSAEMPDATLATLKIQPSEPRDSAVYFCASGFRLAGYEQYFGPGTRLTVT.

The genes are TRBV6-5 and TRBJ2-7, with 9 bases lining up with TRBD1. The germline V gene encodes CDR1 MNHEY and CDR2 SVGAGI. The CDR3 has 13 amino acids. Losses at the gene ends were 5 bases for V and 3 bases for J; bases not matched to a gene: 2. Written as DNA, the CDR3 is TGTGCCAGCAGTAGACAGGGGGTCTACGAGCAGTACTTC. This sequence encodes CASSRQGVYEQYF.

V usage is TRBV6-5 and J usage is TRBJ1-1; perhaps TRBD1 as D (6 bases). CDR3 length equals 15 residues. CDR1 and CDR2 from the germline V gene are MNHEY and SVGAGI. Trimming left V 3 bases short and J 1 base short, with 12 bases between. The DNA for the CDR3 is TGTGCCAGCAGTTATTCGACAGGTACGAACACTGAAGCTTTCTTT. This encodes CASSYSTGTNTEAFF.

This chain connects TRBV15 to TRBJ1-3, with 8 bases fitting TRBD1. V lost 2 bases and J lost 2; bases outside the gene matches: 8. Germline V gives CDR1 LNHNV, CDR2 YYDKDF (reference sequence). This CDR3 is 17 amino acids long. CDR3 sequence: CATSRLGQGSAGNTIYF. The CDR3 DNA reads as TGTGCCACCAGCAGACTCGGACAGGGTAGCGCTGGAAACACCATATATTTT.

This chain links TRBV2 with TRBJ1-1; 9 positions match TRBD1. The CDR3 is 14 amino acids. The germline V gene encodes CDR1 SNHLY and CDR2 FYNNEI. V gave up 8 bases and J gave up 6 bases; unmatched junction bases: 10. The CDR3 here is CASGGQGFAAEAFF. CDR3 nucleotides: TGTGCCAGCGGGGGACAGGGATTTGCTGCTGAAGCTTTCTTT.

The genes are TRBV2 and TRBJ2-7; 10 nucleotides agree with TRBD2. CDR1 is SNHLY and CDR2 is FYNNEI in the germline V gene. CDR3 length: 14 amino acids. The ends lost 4 bases at V and 3 bases at J; junction bases unmatched: 3. The CDR3 nucleotides read TGTGCCAGCAGTGTCCAGCGGGGGGGCTACGAGCAGTACTTC. It encodes CASSVQRGGYEQYF.

This chain uses TRBV5-3 with TRBJ1-3, with 7 bases matching TRBD1. TRBV5-3 is treated as an ORF (open reading frame) with a function not yet certain. The V and J ends lost 8 bases and 2 bases, in that order; junction bases with no gene match: 10. The CDR3 has 15 residues. The CDR3 region is CASAEGALAGNTIYF. In DNA, the CDR3 is TGTGCCAGTGCCGAGGGGGCGCTTGCTGGAAACACCATATATTTT.

The chain joins TRBV7-9 to TRBJ2-7; 9 nucleotides agree with TRBD1. This CDR3 has 15 residues. Germline-derived CDR1 and CDR2 are SEHNR and FQNEAQ (reference sequence). Trimming cost V 0 bases and J 5 bases; bases outside gene matches: 5. This CDR3 is CASSLARTGANEQYF. The CDR3 DNA sequence: TGTGCCAGCAGCTTAGCCCGGACAGGGGCCAACGAGCAGTACTTC. Full variable domain (remainder filled in from reference TRBV7-9 and TRBJ2-7): DTGVSQNPRHKITKRGQNVTFRCDPISEHNRLYWYRQTLGQGPEFLTYFQNEAQLEKSRLLSDRFSAERPKGSFSTLEIQRTEQGDSAMYLCASSLARTGANEQYFGPGTRLTVT.